This record concerns one T cell receptor beta chain sequence. The antigen remains unidentified. The sample is drawn from a study of cytomegalovirus exposure and HLA in healthy donors. Regarding the study as a whole: Presence/absence analyses treated sequencing depth as roughly uniform across donors. While the bulk of TCR sequences proved rare, some public TCRs turned up in many donors.

The CDR3 is 15 amino acids. V dropped 3 bases and J dropped 4; count of bases not matched to a gene: 6. Germline CDR1 is WNHNN and CDR2 is SYGVQD (reference sequence). The PCR was carried out with 60 Vbeta primers and 13 Jbeta primers. Data came from immunoSEQ multiplex PCR; TCRdb stores just in-frame clones and leaves some out. Of more than 150,000 clones in the sample, about four fifths were seen once. This chain connects TRBV10-1 to TRBJ1-1; 9 bases are a match to TRBD1. The sample comprised PBMCs. The TCR comes from a woman aged 25 to 39 in good health and CMV-seronegative. CDR3 region: CASSDAGTGSTEAFF. The CDR3 DNA is TGCGCCAGCAGTGACGCCGGGACAGGGAGCACTGAAGCTTTCTTT.